The 14 T cell receptor beta chains listed next were all sequenced from one sample in a study of blood T cells in healthy people across ages. A second PCR, run for about 7 to 11 cycles, used a sample-barcoded 5' primer plus a J-beta primer mix. Via MiXCR, TCRdb re-called the 5' RACE reads, giving one row per CDR3 protein. The sample lists 1.5 million to 2 million distinct CDR3 sequences, 49% occurring once. The specimen was blood. These receptors came from a woman aged 35 to 49 in good health.

V and J are TRBV5-1 and TRBJ2-5; tentative D call: TRBD1 (5 bases). Trimming left V 0 bases short and J 5 bases short, with 17 bases between. Germline-derived CDR1 and CDR2 are SGHRS and YFSETQ. CDR3 length: 16 residues. CDR3: CASSLGDRGFWETQYF. For the CDR3, the DNA is TGCGCCAGCAGCTTGGGTGACAGAGGTTTTTGGGAGACCCAGTACTTC. Filled out from reference TRBV5-1 and TRBJ2-5, the complete variable domain reads KAGVTQTPRYLIKTRGQQVTLSCSPISGHRSVSWYQQTPGQGLQFLFEYFSETQRNKGNFPGRFSGRQFSNSRSEMNVSTLELGDSALYLCASSLGDRGFWETQYFGPGTRLLVL.

This chain connects TRBV6-1 to TRBJ1-2; D is ambiguous. In germline, CDR1 is MNHNS, CDR2 SASEGT. The CDR3 is 12 residues long. With 1 base removed from V and 6 bases from J, the gap between germline ends came to 6 bases. CDR3 protein: CASSEVEDGYTF. Here the CDR3 DNA reads TGTGCCAGCAGTGAAGTGGAGGATGGCTACACCTTC.

The genes are TRBV20-1 and TRBJ1-5; no firm D call. The CDR3 sequence is 15 residues long. Looked up from germline, CDR1 is DFQATT and CDR2 is SNEGSKA (reference sequence). Trimming left V 5 bases short and J 1 base short, with 15 bases between. CDR3 DNA sequence: TGCAGTGCTCCGCCCGACGGCTTAAGCAATCAGCCCCAGCATTTT. Amino acids: CSAPPDGLSNQPQHF.

This chain links TRBV18 with TRBJ2-7; a possible D gene is TRBD2 (5 bases). This CDR3 has 15 residues. Germline V lookup: CDR1 KGHSH, CDR2 LQKENI. V lost 4 bases to trimming and J lost 4 bases, with 17 bases between them. The CDR3 DNA reads TGTGCCAGCTCACAGCTCGGACTTTTAAATTACGAGCAGTACTTC. Amino acids: CASSQLGLLNYEQYF.

V gene TRBV7-8 combines with J gene TRBJ2-3; tentative D call: TRBD1 (6 bases). Trimming left V 5 bases short and J 5 bases short, with 17 bases between. This CDR3 has 15 amino acids. Germline V lookup: CDR1 SGHVS, CDR2 FQNEAQ. The CDR3 region has the DNA TGTGCCAGCAGCCCCGGTTGGGGGCCGAAAGATACGCAGTATTTT. It encodes CASSPGWGPKDTQYF. The entire variable domain, with the rest obtained from reference TRBV7-8 and TRBJ2-3, is as follows: GAGVSQSPRYKVAKRGQDVALRCDPISGHVSLFWYQQALGQGPEFLTYFQNEAQLDKSGLPSDRFFAERPEGSVSTLKIQRTQQEDSAVYLCASSPGWGPKDTQYFGPGTRLTVL.

The chain recombines TRBV7-6 with TRBJ2-7, with a tentative D call TRBD1 (6 bases). V dropped 2 bases and J dropped 3 bases, with 14 bases sitting between them. This CDR3 region has 15 residues. Germline V CDR1 and CDR2: SGHVS, FNYEAQ. For the CDR3, the DNA is TGTGCCAGCAGCTTATTCACAGGGAGCTACTACGAGCAGTACTTC. It translates to CASSLFTGSYYEQYF.

This clonotype was counted many times. The rearrangement links TRBV20-1 to TRBJ2-7, with 9 bases that match TRBD1. The CDR3 is made up of 14 amino acids. Trimming at V came to 3 bases and at J to 2 bases, leaving 5 bases not matched to a gene. Germline V gene sequence: CDR1 DFQATT, CDR2 SNEGSKA (reference sequence). The chain's CDR3 is CSASLGQGPYEQYF. The CDR3, as DNA: TGCAGTGCTAGCTTGGGACAGGGTCCCTACGAGCAGTACTTC.

In this sample, this clonotype turned up a few times. The chain combines TRBV28 with TRBJ2-5, with a weak D call TRBD1 (6 bases). The DNA end lines up better with TRBJ2-7; the J call may be wrong. The CDR3 has 13 amino acids. CDR1 and CDR2 (germline): MDHEN, SYDVKM. CDR3 sequence (DNA): TGTGCCAGCAGTTTCATGGGGGCCGACGAGCAGTACTTC. Translation: CASSFMGADEQYF.

Here the CDR3 reads CSVESGNTIYF. The CDR3 region has the DNA TGCAGCGTTGAATCCGGAAACACCATATATTTT. This chain connects TRBV29-1 to TRBJ1-3, with D unclear. V was cut by 2 bases and J by 4 bases, with 3 bases left in between. Germline loops: CDR1 SQVTM, CDR2 ANQGSEA. The CDR3 length is 11 residues.

The CDR3 sequence: CASSQEVFDTQYF. The CDR3, as DNA: TGTGCCAGCAGCCAAGAAGTTTTTGATACGCAGTATTTT. The chain is built from TRBV14 and TRBJ2-3, with D uncertain. Looked up from germline, CDR1 is SGHDN and CDR2 is FVKESK. Trimming removed 0 bases from V and 6 bases from J, with 7 bases in between. There are 13 residues in the CDR3.

The CDR3 here is CASSSDGGSGTQYF. The CDR3 nucleotides are TGTGCCAGCAGCTCGGACGGGGGGTCTGGGACCCAGTACTTC. The chain links TRBV13 to TRBJ2-5; the match to TRBD2 covers 7 bases. Per the germline V gene, CDR1 is PRHDT and CDR2 is FYEKMQ (reference sequence). J was trimmed by 7 bases and V by 4 bases; bases with no gene match: 9. The CDR3 is 14 residues long.

The chain uses TRBV29-1 and TRBJ1-2, with 7 bases fitting TRBD1. The CDR3 totals 12 residues. Germline V gene lookup returns CDR1 SQVTM and CDR2 ANQGSEA. The trim removed 8 bases at V and 6 bases at J, leaving 9 bases unmatched. The CDR3 coding sequence is TGCAGCTTAACCAGGGGGGGGGATGGCTACACCTTC. Translated: CSLTRGGDGYTF.

CDR3 nucleotide sequence: TGTGCCAGCAGCGACCGGGACCCGGGACTGGAGACCCAGTACTTC. Protein product: CASSDRDPGLETQYF. The chain employs TRBV9 and TRBJ2-5, with D perhaps TRBD2 (6 bases). Germline assignment: CDR1 SGDLS and CDR2 YYNGEE. This CDR3 contains 15 residues. The V end was cut by 3 bases, the J end by 5 bases, with 17 bases between.

Turning to this clonotype: A junction boundary mismatches the germline segment, possibly from a read error. This rearrangement joins TRBV6-2 or TRBV6-3 to TRBJ2-1; D may be TRBD1 (5 bases). Per the germline V gene, CDR1 is MNHEY and CDR2 is SVGEGT. CDR3 length equals 14 residues. The CDR3 sequence is CASSRAGIYNERFF. In nucleotides, the CDR3 is TGTGCCAGCAGCAGAGCAGGGATTTACAATGAGCGGTTCTTC.